One T cell receptor (beta chain) is described in this entry. Every single patient, without exception, relapsed after autologous stem cell transplantation, and brentuximab vedotin exposure varied. This sample stems from a study of PD-1 blockade in classical Hodgkin lymphoma. Clones were read by immunoSEQ multiplex PCR, and TCRdb kept only the in-frame ones, dropping some. Here the sample spans 13,000 to 15,000 clones, 70% to 90% being singletons. V shed 0 bases and J 6 bases; nucleotides not matched to a gene: 2. The germline V gene has CDR1 SGHRS and CDR2 YFSETQ. CDR3 length: 15 amino acids. The sequence was collected from a human donor with classical Hodgkin lymphoma. This sequence joins TRBV5-1 and TRBJ2-3, with 12 bases matching TRBD2. The starting material was peripheral blood mononuclear cells (PBMCs), obtained at baseline. The CDR3 DNA sequence: TGCGCCAGCAGCTTGGGAACTAGCGGGGGGGATACGCAGTATTTT. Translating gives CASSLGTSGGDTQYF.